One sample yielded the 26 T cell receptor beta chains listed below, sequenced in a study of a mutant IDH1 vaccine in newly diagnosed glioma. Specified time point: baseline, week 1 (first vaccination visit). Sample treatment: pre-vaccination baseline after standard-of-care therapy. Here immunoSEQ multiplex PCR was the method, and the copy in TCRdb shows in-frame clones only, minus some. The sample has around 88,000 clones, about four fifths seen once. The sequencing used PBMCs, collected from a glioma patient treated with radiotherapy, temozolomide or both. These TCRs come from a man in his forties or fifties with glioma.

The chain combines TRBV6-5 with TRBJ2-2; D gene uncertain. Trimming pared 0 bases from V and 2 bases from J, leaving 10 bases between. This CDR3 is 16 amino acids long. Germline V gene data show CDR1 as MNHEY and CDR2 as SVGAGI. The DNA for the CDR3 is TGTGCCAGCAGTTACTCTGCGAAGACCAACACCGGGGAGCTGTTTTTT. Protein product: CASSYSAKTNTGELFF.

The J gene is TRBJ2-1, the V gene TRBV11-3; D unclear. The V gene lost 3 bases and the J gene lost 5 bases, with 14 bases spanning the gap. CDR3 length: 15 amino acids. Germline V gene data show CDR1 as SGHNT and CDR2 as YENEEA. The CDR3 is CASSFGIGLDNEQFF. In DNA, the CDR3 is TGTGCCAGCAGCTTCGGCATTGGTTTGGACAATGAGCAGTTCTTC.

The chain links TRBV5-4 to TRBJ2-3; a weak D match, TRBD2 (6 bases). CDR3 length equals 15 residues. V was shortened by 3 bases and J by 8 bases, with 19 bases between the two germline ends. The germline gives CDR1 SGHNT, CDR2 YYREEE (reference sequence). The CDR3 DNA sequence: TGTGCCAGCAGCTCCACTAGCAAGAGTAGTCGTACGCAGTATTTT. This sequence encodes CASSSTSKSSRTQYF.

The genes are TRBV6-1 and TRBJ2-7, with D possibly being TRBD1 (6 bases). From germline, CDR1 is MNHNS and CDR2 SASEGT. This CDR3 contains 13 residues. V was shortened by 1 base and J by 3 bases, with 7 bases between the two germline ends. The CDR3 region has the DNA TGTGCCAGCAGTGAAGGACAGGTCTACGAGCAGTACTTC. It encodes CASSEGQVYEQYF.

V and J are TRBV6-5 and TRBJ2-1; D is perhaps TRBD1 (5 bases). The CDR3 length is 13 residues. The V end was cut by 6 bases, the J end by 7 bases, with 13 bases between. The germline CDR1 and CDR2 sequences are MNHEY and SVGAGI. CDR3 sequence (DNA): TGTGCCAGCAGCTCGACAGTTACGAATGAGCAGTTCTTC. As protein: CASSSTVTNEQFF.

The genes are TRBV5-8 and TRBJ2-7; D tentatively fits TRBD1 or TRBD2 (5 bases each). This CDR3 spans 14 amino acids. Germline CDR1 reads SGHTS; CDR2 reads YDEGEE. Between the trimmed V and J ends, which lost 1 base and 6 bases, there was a span of 14 bases. CDR3 coding DNA: TGTGCCAGCAGCTTGTGGGGGATCTCCCCCGAGCAGTACTTC. It translates to CASSLWGISPEQYF.

This chain uses TRBV28 with TRBJ2-2; a weak D match, TRBD1 (6 bases). This CDR3 has 14 amino acids. Trimming cost V 6 bases and J 6 bases, with 14 bases left between them. Per germline, CDR1 MDHEN and CDR2 SYDVKM. CDR3 sequence: CASRLRQVAGELFF. CDR3 DNA: TGTGCCAGCAGACTCAGACAGGTCGCCGGGGAGCTGTTTTTT.

V gene TRBV4-2 combines with J gene TRBJ1-5; D unresolved. Germline V gene sequence: CDR1 LGHNA, CDR2 YNFKEQ. The CDR3 loop spans 17 amino acids. V lost 0 bases and J lost 0, with 12 bases in between. CDR3 amino acids: CASSQDPGPISNQPQHF. The CDR3 region has the DNA TGTGCCAGCAGCCAAGATCCAGGACCGATTAGCAATCAGCCCCAGCATTTT.

The chain couples TRBV14 to TRBJ2-3; D gene uncertain. CDR3 size: 14 residues. From germline, CDR1 is SGHDN and CDR2 FVKESK. V shed 1 base and J shed 2 bases, with 7 bases lying between them. This CDR3 reads CASSQAEHTDTQYF. The CDR3 coding sequence is TGTGCCAGCAGCCAAGCCGAACACACAGATACGCAGTATTTT. The full variable domain, with the rest looked up from reference TRBV14 and TRBJ2-3, is EAGVTQFPSHSVIEKGQTVTLRCDPISGHDNLYWYRRVMGKEIKFLLHFVKESKQDESGMPNNRFLAERTGGTYSTLKVQPAELEDSGVYFCASSQAEHTDTQYFGPGTRLTVL.

The genes are TRBV7-2 and TRBJ2-7; D is unresolved. The CDR3 is 14 residues long. Trimming shortened V by 4 bases and J by 0 bases, and 10 bases separated the two germline ends. Germline-derived CDR1 and CDR2 are SGHTA and FQGNSA. CDR3 residues: CASSSRMSSYEQYF. The CDR3 DNA reads TGTGCCAGCAGCTCTCGGATGAGCTCCTACGAGCAGTACTTC.

This chain links TRBV6-6 with TRBJ2-5; no clear D gene. V was trimmed by 3 bases and J by 6 bases, leaving 11 bases between them. Germline-derived CDR1 and CDR2 are MNHNY and SVGAGI (reference sequence). The CDR3 extends over 13 amino acids. Written as DNA, the CDR3 is TGTGCCAGCAGTTATATGGGCATTCAGACCCAGTACTTC. It translates to CASSYMGIQTQYF.

V is TRBV23-1 and J is TRBJ2-3; D call uncertain. TRBV23-1 is sorted into the ORF group, with uncertain function. The CDR3 has 11 residues. CDR3 coding DNA: TGCCTTTTGGAAAGGACAGATACGCAGTATTTT. Its translation is CLLERTDTQYF.

This clone was recorded only once. The V and J genes are TRBV5-6 and TRBJ2-5, with 9 bases identical to TRBD2. V lost 0 bases and J lost 3; bases outside the gene matches: 9. Germline lookup yields CDR1 SGHDT and CDR2 YYEEEE. There are 17 residues in the CDR3. The chain's CDR3 is CASSLELAGMGKETQYF. Here the CDR3 DNA reads TGTGCCAGCAGCTTGGAGCTAGCGGGAATGGGAAAAGAGACCCAGTACTTC. Variable domain in full (rest from reference TRBV5-6 and TRBJ2-5): DAGVTQSPTHLIKTRGQQVTLRCSPKSGHDTVSWYQQALGQGPQFIFQYYEEEERQRGNFPDRFSGHQFPNYSSELNVNALLLGDSALYLCASSLELAGMGKETQYFGPGTRLLVL.

The chain has TRBV7-2 and TRBJ2-7, with D maybe TRBD2 (5 bases). V was pared by 1 base and J by 4 bases, with 8 bases between. The CDR3 is 13 amino acids. From germline, CDR1 is SGHTA and CDR2 FQGNSA. Here the CDR3 reads CASSLGEGYEQYF. The CDR3 DNA reads TGTGCCAGCAGCTTAGGAGAGGGATACGAGCAGTACTTC.

The chain joins TRBV2 to TRBJ1-2, with TRBD1 identical over 8 bases. V was clipped by 4 bases and J by 3 bases; unmatched bases: 4. The CDR3 loop spans 14 amino acids. Germline CDR1 SNHLY, CDR2 FYNNEI. CDR3 sequence (DNA): TGTGCCAGCAGTGGGACAGGGTGGGACTATGGCTACACCTTC. Its translation is CASSGTGWDYGYTF.

The chain combines TRBV27 with TRBJ1-2; 8 bases map to TRBD1. The CDR3 contains 14 residues. Germline-derived CDR1 and CDR2 are MNHEY and SMNVEV (reference sequence). The J segment lost 2 bases and the V segment lost 3 bases, leaving 2 bases of the junction unmatched. CDR3 protein: CASSFRTGNYGYTF. CDR3 nucleotides: TGTGCCAGCAGTTTTCGGACAGGGAACTATGGCTACACCTTC.

This clone was observed once. The J gene is TRBJ1-2, the V gene TRBV15; 7 bases line up with TRBD1. Germline V lookup: CDR1 LNHNV, CDR2 YYDKDF (reference sequence). Trimming removed 1 base from V and 1 base from J; junction bases left unmatched: 6. This CDR3 contains 16 residues. The CDR3 here is CATSRGSGTVNYGYTF. CDR3 DNA: TGTGCCACCAGCAGAGGGTCGGGGACAGTTAACTATGGCTACACCTTC.

The V gene is TRBV5-8, the J gene TRBJ1-5, with D hard to call. V gave up 2 bases and J gave up 0 bases, with 9 bases separating them. The CDR3 covers 15 residues. Germline CDR1 and CDR2: SGHTS and YDEGEE. CDR3 in amino acids: CASSLNINSNQPQHF. CDR3 coding DNA: TGTGCCAGCAGCTTAAACATCAATAGCAATCAGCCCCAGCATTTT.

This clone was observed a single time. For the CDR3, the DNA is TGCGCCAGCAGCTTGGCCGGACAGGGTCGGACCCTGGGGGCAGATACGCAGTATTTT. It yields the protein CASSLAGQGRTLGADTQYF. The genes are TRBV5-1 and TRBJ2-3, with 8 bases aligning to TRBD1. The trim removed 0 bases at V and 4 bases at J, leaving 16 bases unmatched. This CDR3 contains 19 residues. The V gene's germline CDR1 is SGHRS and CDR2 YFSETQ. The variable domain in full, completed from reference TRBV5-1 and TRBJ2-3, reads KAGVTQTPRYLIKTRGQQVTLSCSPISGHRSVSWYQQTPGQGLQFLFEYFSETQRNKGNFPGRFSGRQFSNSRSEMNVSTLELGDSALYLCASSLAGQGRTLGADTQYFGPGTRLTVL.

The chain links TRBV5-4 to TRBJ1-4; weak D call: TRBD1 (5 bases). The germline CDR1 and CDR2 sequences are SGHNT and YYREEE (reference sequence). The CDR3 runs 15 residues. The V end lost 4 bases, the J end lost 0 bases, and 10 bases lay between the germline ends. The CDR3: CASSPWTPTNEKLFF. CDR3 coding DNA: TGTGCCAGCAGCCCATGGACACCAACTAATGAAAAACTGTTTTTT.

The CDR3 coding sequence is TGTGCCAGCAGCCCGACAGGGGGAGCTTACGAGCAGTACTTC. It translates to CASSPTGGAYEQYF. The chain has TRBV7-6 and TRBJ2-7; 9 bases align to TRBD1. V shed 5 bases and J 4 bases; nucleotides not matched to a gene: 6. Germline loops: CDR1 SGHVS, CDR2 FNYEAQ. CDR3 length: 14 residues.

V and J are TRBV5-8 and TRBJ2-7, with 10 bases aligning to TRBD2. CDR1 and CDR2 from the germline V gene are SGHTS and YDEGEE. V lost 4 bases to trimming and J lost 3 bases; unmatched junction nucleotides: 7. The CDR3 runs to 15 residues. In DNA form, the CDR3 reads TGTGCCAGCAGCAGGAGGGGGACTAGCGTCTACGAGCAGTACTTC. Its protein product is CASSRRGTSVYEQYF.

V is TRBV7-8 and J is TRBJ1-2; D is ambiguous. The CDR3 is 13 residues long. CDR1 is SGHVS and CDR2 is FQNEAQ in the germline V gene. Trimming cost V 3 bases and J 2 bases, with 7 bases left between them. The CDR3 reads CASSLGPNYGYTF. The DNA for the CDR3 is TGTGCCAGCAGCTTGGGCCCAAACTATGGCTACACCTTC.

The chain combines TRBV19 with TRBJ1-6; perhaps TRBD1 as D (5 bases). The CDR3 covers 11 residues. V was clipped by 8 bases and J by 10 bases, with 9 bases between them. Germline lookup yields CDR1 LNHDA and CDR2 SQIVND (reference sequence). The CDR3 DNA reads as TGTGCCAGTCCAGGGAGGTCACCCCTCCACTTT. Translating gives CASPGRSPLHF.

The chain employs TRBV6-5 and TRBJ1-3; D is perhaps TRBD1 (6 bases). The CDR3 is 13 amino acids. Trimming left V 7 bases short and J 3 bases short, with 10 bases between. Germline V gene sequence: CDR1 MNHEY, CDR2 SVGAGI. CDR3: CASTQGIGNTIYF. In DNA, the CDR3 is TGTGCCAGCACCCAGGGGATTGGAAACACCATATATTTT.

This clone was detected a few times. J is TRBJ2-7 and V is TRBV2; possible D gene TRBD1, 6 bases. This CDR3 contains 14 residues. Per the germline V gene, CDR1 is SNHLY and CDR2 is FYNNEI. The V end was cut by 7 bases, the J end by 2 bases, with 15 bases between. The CDR3 region is CASIRDRSAYEQYF. The CDR3, as DNA: TGTGCCAGCATCCGCGACAGGAGCGCCTACGAGCAGTACTTC.